The rows below give T cell receptor beta chains drawn from one sample of a study of Graves' ophthalmopathy and Graves' hyperthyroidism. TCRdb processed the multiplex PCR reads anew with MiXCR; each CDR3 protein has one entry. Among about 220,000 distinct CDR3 sequences listed, 20% to 25% were seen once. The sequencing sample was made of peripheral blood. These receptor sequences come from a woman in her 50s with Graves' ophthalmopathy. The CDR3 runs from the conserved cysteine through the conserved F or W.

>TRBV20-1
CSASRDTQETQYF
>TRBV11-2
CASSPPWTLREQYF
>TRBV12-3/TRBV12-4
CASSRGTGGNEQYF
>TRBV11-1
CASSLSGSMGYEQYF
>TRBV12-3/TRBV12-4
CASSIGRSNEQYF
>TRBV28
CASSDREEYEQYF
>TRBV11-2
CASSLESTKQYF
>TRBV27
CASSFRGRYNEQYF
>TRBV7-2
CASSISGSGFEQYF
>TRBV7-2
CASSLDVAGYEQYF
>TRBV12-3/TRBV12-4
CASSFGTGVPEQYF
>TRBV12-3/TRBV12-4
CASSSRHIDEQYF
>TRBV6-5
CASSYEPGSRGYTF
>TRBV20-1
CSARGNSIGYTF
>TRBV28
CASSPLALTYEQYF
>TRBV4-1
CASRGGGGGELFF
>TRBV6-2/TRBV6-3
CASQPGTSGRQTQYF
>TRBV12-3/TRBV12-4
CASSFSNRDEQYF
>TRBV3-1
CASTQSAGSIIGTQYF
>TRBV27
CASRSGMNYGYTF
>TRBV9
CASSVSPTSEETQYF
>TRBV11-1
CASSTKTGTAGETQYF
>TRBV7-6
CASSPGQGKAYEQYF
>TRBV28
CASSFRGQGRRTEAFF
>TRBV6-5
CASSPRTGSYGYTF
>TRBV20-1
CSARGGHQETQYF
>TRBV20-1
CSSKTSNQPQHF
>TRBV24-1
CATSDLTGTTGELFF
>TRBV7-3
CASSSMLGTGELFF
>TRBV7-3
CASSPSSDNYEQYF
>TRBV24-1
CATSDPDWASGRVGRDNEQFF
>TRBV14
CASSQGGTGGRGTQYF
>TRBV12-3/TRBV12-4
CASSLDAGTQDSNQPQHF
>TRBV6-2/TRBV6-3
CASKTGVIETQYF
>TRBV18
CASSPMPAGYEQYF
>TRBV2
CASSEPDRLAGRNPSSYEQYF